This TCR beta chain was sequenced in a study of blood T cell repertoires in COVID-19. Study at large: Acute-phase and convalescent COVID-19 samples originated in the United States, Italy and Spain. Sample material is recorded as cDNA or gDNA derived from T cells, B-cell-depleted T cells, or PBMCs.

Authors' methods: Amplification of reference gene primers was used by the study to estimate nucleated cell counts. TCRdb's table, derived via immunoSEQ multiplex PCR, lists solely in-frame clones and lacks some. For V, J and clone size, that table is used; D and trimming come from the DNA. The sample lists nearly 200,000 clones, about 88% seen once, with less than 7.5% in the top ten. Germline values: CDR1 LGHNA, CDR2 YSLEER. CDR3 size: 14 residues. Trimming cost V 2 bases and J 4 bases; bases outside gene matches: 4. The sequenced material came from peripheral blood. This sequence was found in a woman in her forties who had recovered from COVID-19. The chain combines TRBV4-3 with TRBJ1-2; TRBD1 agrees at 7 bases. CDR3 DNA sequence: TGCGCCAGCAGCCAAAGAGACAGGGCCTATGGCTACACCTTC. Protein product: CASSQRDRAYGYTF.